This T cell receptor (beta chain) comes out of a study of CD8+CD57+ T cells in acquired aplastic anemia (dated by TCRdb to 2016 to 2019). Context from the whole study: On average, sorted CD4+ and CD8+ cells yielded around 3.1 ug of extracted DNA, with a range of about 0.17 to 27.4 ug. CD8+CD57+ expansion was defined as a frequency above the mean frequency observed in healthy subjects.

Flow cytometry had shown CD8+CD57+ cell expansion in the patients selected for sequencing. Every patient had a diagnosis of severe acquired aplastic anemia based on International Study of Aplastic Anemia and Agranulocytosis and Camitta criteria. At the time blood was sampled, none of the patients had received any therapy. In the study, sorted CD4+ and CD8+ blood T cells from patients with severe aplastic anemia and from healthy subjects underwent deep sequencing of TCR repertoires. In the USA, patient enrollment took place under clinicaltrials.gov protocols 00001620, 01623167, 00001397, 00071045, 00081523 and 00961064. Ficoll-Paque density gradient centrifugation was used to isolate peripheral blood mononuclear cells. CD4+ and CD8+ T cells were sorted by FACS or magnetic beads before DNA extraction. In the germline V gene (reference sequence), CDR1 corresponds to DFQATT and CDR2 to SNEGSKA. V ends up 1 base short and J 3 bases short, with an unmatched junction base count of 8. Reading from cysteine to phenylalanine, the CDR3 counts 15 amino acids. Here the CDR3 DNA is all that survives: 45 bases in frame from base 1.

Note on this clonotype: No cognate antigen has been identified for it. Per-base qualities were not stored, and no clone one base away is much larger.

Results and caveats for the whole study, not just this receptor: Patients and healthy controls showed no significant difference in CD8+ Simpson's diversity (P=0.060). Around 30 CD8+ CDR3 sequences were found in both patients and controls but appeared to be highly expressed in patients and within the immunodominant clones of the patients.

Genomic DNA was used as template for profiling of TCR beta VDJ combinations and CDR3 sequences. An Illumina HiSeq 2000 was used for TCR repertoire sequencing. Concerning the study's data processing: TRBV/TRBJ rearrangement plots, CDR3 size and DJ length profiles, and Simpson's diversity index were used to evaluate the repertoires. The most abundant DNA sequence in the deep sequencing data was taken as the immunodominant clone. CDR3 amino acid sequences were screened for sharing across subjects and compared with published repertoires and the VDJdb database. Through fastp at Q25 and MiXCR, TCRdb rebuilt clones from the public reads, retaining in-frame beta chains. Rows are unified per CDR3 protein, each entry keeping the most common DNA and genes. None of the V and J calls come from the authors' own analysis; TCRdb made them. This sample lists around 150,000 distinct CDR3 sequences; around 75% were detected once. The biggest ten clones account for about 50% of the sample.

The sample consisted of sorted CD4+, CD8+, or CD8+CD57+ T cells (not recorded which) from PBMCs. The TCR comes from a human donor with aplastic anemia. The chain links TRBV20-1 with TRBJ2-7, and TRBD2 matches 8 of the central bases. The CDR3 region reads CSARALAGGGYEQYF. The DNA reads TGCAGTGCTAGAGCCTTGGCGGGGGGTGGCTACGAGCAGTACTTC.